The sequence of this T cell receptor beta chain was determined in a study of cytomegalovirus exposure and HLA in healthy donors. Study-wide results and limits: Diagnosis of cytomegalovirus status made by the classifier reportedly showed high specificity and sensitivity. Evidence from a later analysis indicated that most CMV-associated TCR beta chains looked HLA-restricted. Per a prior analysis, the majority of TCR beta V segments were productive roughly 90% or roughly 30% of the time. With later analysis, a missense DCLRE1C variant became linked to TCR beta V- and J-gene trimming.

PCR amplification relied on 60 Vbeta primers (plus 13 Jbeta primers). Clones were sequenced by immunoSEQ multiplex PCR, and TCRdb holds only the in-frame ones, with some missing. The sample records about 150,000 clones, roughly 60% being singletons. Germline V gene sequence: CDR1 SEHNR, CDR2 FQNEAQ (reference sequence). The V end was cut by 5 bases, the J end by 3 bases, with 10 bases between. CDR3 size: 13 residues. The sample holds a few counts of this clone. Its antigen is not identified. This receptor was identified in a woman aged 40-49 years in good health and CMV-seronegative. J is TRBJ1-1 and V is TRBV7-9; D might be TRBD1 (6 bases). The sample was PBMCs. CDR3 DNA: TGTGCCAGCAGCACACAGGGAGACACTGAAGCTTTCTTT. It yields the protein CASSTQGDTEAFF. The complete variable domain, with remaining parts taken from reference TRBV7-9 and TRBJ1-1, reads DTGVSQNPRHKITKRGQNVTFRCDPISEHNRLYWYRQTLGQGPEFLTYFQNEAQLEKSRLLSDRFSAERPKGSFSTLEIQRTEQGDSAMYLCASSTQGDTEAFFGQGTRLTVV.